This T cell receptor beta chain was profiled in a study of tumor and adjacent non-tumor tissue in lung cancer. No cell sorting was done before RNA was extracted from the tissue. The normal lung tissue was taken more than 3 cm from the tumor edge. The length of the CDR3 is 15 residues. This clonotype was seen repeatedly, ten times or more. The library came from three nested PCR rounds adapted from ARM-PCR protocols. TCRdb passed the multiplex PCR reads through MiXCR, listing each CDR3 protein once. The data show about 44,000 distinct CDR3 sequences, with roughly two thirds seen just once and approximately 31% held by the top ten.

The chain combines TRBV21-1 with TRBJ2-3; TRBD2, as called in the table, went unchecked against the DNA. TRBV21-1 is described as a pseudogene. The sequenced sample was distant non-tumor lung tissue. The source of this sequence is a woman in her seventies with non-small cell lung cancer. The CDR3 spells CASSRPSRPTDTQYF. Written as DNA, the CDR3 is TGTGCCAGCAGCAGGCCTAGCCGTCCCACAGATACGCAGTATTTT.